The next 17 T cell receptor beta chains were all read from a single sample in a study of CD8+CD57+ T cells in acquired aplastic anemia. Genomic DNA served as template for TCR beta VDJ and CDR3 profiling. TCRdb re-derived calls from the reads in MiXCR, one entry per CDR3 protein. This table holds roughly 98,000 distinct CDR3 sequences, around 70% found once. Patients who underwent sequencing had shown CD8+CD57+ cell expansion by flow cytometry. The sequenced material came from sorted CD4+, CD8+, or CD8+CD57+ T cells (not recorded which) from PBMCs. Receptors originate from a human donor with aplastic anemia.

This clonotype was recorded at least ten times. V is TRBV7-9 and J is TRBJ1-4; D is unresolved. Between the trimmed V and J ends, which lost 11 bases and 8 bases, there was a span of 12 bases. CDR1 and CDR2 from the germline V gene are SEHNR and FQNEAQ (reference sequence). The CDR3 runs to 11 residues. The CDR3 DNA reads as TGTGCCGTCCCAAATTTGGAAAAACTGTTTTTT. Amino acids: CAVPNLEKLFF.

The V and J genes are TRBV20-1 and TRBJ2-1; no firm D call. Deletions cut 3 bases from V and 0 bases from J, with 6 bases between. The CDR3 is 13 amino acids. Germline-derived CDR1 and CDR2 are DFQATT and SNEGSKA (reference sequence). CDR3 bases: TGCAGTGCTAGTAGAGGCTCCTACAATGAGCAGTTCTTC. This translates into CSASRGSYNEQFF.

V and J are TRBV10-3 and TRBJ2-2; the D gene is possibly TRBD1 (5 bases). The V end lost 0 bases, the J end lost 1 base, and 12 bases lay between the germline ends. CDR1 is ENHRY, CDR2 SYGVKD, per germline. The CDR3 totals 17 residues. CDR3 nucleotides: TGTGCCATCAGTGAGTCCGCTAGACAGCGGAACACCGGGGAGCTGTTTTTT. Residues: CAISESARQRNTGELFF.

The chain joins TRBV5-5 to TRBJ1-6; no clear D gene. V was trimmed by 0 bases and J by 7 bases, leaving 11 bases between them. Germline lookup yields CDR1 SGHKS and CDR2 YYEKEE (reference sequence). This CDR3 spans 15 amino acids. In DNA form, the CDR3 reads TGTGCCAGCAGCTTGGCTGGCAGCTACAATTCACCCCTCCACTTT. Amino acids: CASSLAGSYNSPLHF.

This clonotype has a count of ten or more. The rearrangement joins TRBV19 to TRBJ2-1, with 10 bases identical to TRBD2. The V and J ends lost 2 bases and 8 bases, in that order; junction bases with no gene match: 3. Per germline, CDR1 LNHDA and CDR2 SQIVND (reference sequence). The CDR3 extends over 14 amino acids. The CDR3 loop is CASSISGGEYEQFF. The CDR3 DNA reads TGTGCCAGTAGTATAAGCGGGGGGGAGTATGAGCAGTTCTTC.

The chain carries TRBV10-3 and TRBJ2-3, with 14 nucleotides matching TRBD2. Germline trimming cut 8 bases from V and 5 bases from J; bases unmatched to any gene: 3. The germline CDR1 and CDR2 sequences are ENHRY and SYGVKD. This CDR3 region has 14 residues. The CDR3 DNA sequence: TGTGCCATCGGGGGACTAGCGGGAGAAGATACGCAGTATTTT. This codes for CAIGGLAGEDTQYF.

The gene calls are TRBV12-3 or TRBV12-4 and TRBJ2-7; no firm D call. The CDR3 runs to 13 residues. The V end lost 4 bases, the J end lost 2 bases, and 9 bases lay between the germline ends. The chain's CDR3 is CASSWSRTYEQYF. CDR3 DNA sequence: TGTGCCAGCAGTTGGTCTCGGACCTACGAGCAGTACTTC.

As concerns this clonotype: Likely a read error: the CDR3 ends without its conserved phenylalanine or tryptophan. The limits of the CDR3 on the DNA are not certain, so only TCRdb's listed CDR3 is given. This rearrangement joins TRBV11-2 to TRBJ1-1; the table names TRBD1, a call not compared with the DNA. Ends included, the CDR3 has 8 residues. Germline lookup yields CDR1 SGHAT and CDR2 FQNNGV. This chain's CDR3 is CASSGGTS.

This clonotype has more than one count but fewer than ten. V and J are TRBV2 and TRBJ1-1; D unclear. This CDR3 region has 14 residues. V lost 3 bases and J 2 bases, leaving 10 bases between the germline ends. Per germline, CDR1 SNHLY and CDR2 FYNNEI. The CDR3 protein is CASSDRQINTEAFF. For the CDR3, the DNA is TGTGCCAGCAGTGACAGACAAATAAACACTGAAGCTTTCTTT.

The rearrangement links TRBV20-1 to TRBJ2-2; D is possibly TRBD2 (6 bases). CDR1 DFQATT and CDR2 SNEGSKA come from the germline V gene (reference sequence). With 0 bases removed from V and 5 bases from J, the gap between germline ends came to 10 bases. The CDR3 is made up of 14 amino acids. CDR3 sequence reads: CSARDPGVTGELFF. The DNA for the CDR3 is TGCAGTGCTAGAGATCCGGGGGTTACCGGGGAGCTGTTTTTT.

This chain uses TRBV7-2 with TRBJ2-3, with D uncertain. The germline V gene has CDR1 SGHTA and CDR2 FQGNSA. Trimming stripped 2 bases from V and 4 bases from J, with 4 bases between. CDR3 length: 12 amino acids. CDR3 protein: CASSLIADTQYF. The CDR3 coding sequence is TGTGCCAGCAGCTTAATCGCAGATACGCAGTATTTT.

This clonotype was seen a few times. The chain is built from TRBV24-1 and TRBJ2-1, with D perhaps matching TRBD1 or TRBD2 (6 bases each). This CDR3 has 13 residues. The V end lost 4 bases, the J end lost 8 bases, and 11 bases lay between the germline ends. Germline V gene sequence: CDR1 KGHDR, CDR2 SFDVKD. The CDR3: CATSDNREDEQFF. Written as DNA, the CDR3 is TGTGCCACCAGTGACAACAGGGAGGATGAGCAGTTCTTC.

V and J are TRBV9 and TRBJ2-3, with D perhaps TRBD1 or TRBD2 (6 bases each). The CDR3 length is 13 residues. Germline V gene sequence: CDR1 SGDLS, CDR2 YYNGEE. The V end was cut by 7 bases, the J end by 6 bases, with 15 bases between. The CDR3 here is CASARGGSDTQYF. The CDR3 nucleotides read TGTGCCAGCGCCAGAGGGGGGTCGGATACGCAGTATTTT.

The V gene is TRBV19, the J gene TRBJ1-1; TRBD1 might be the D (5 bases). V was pared by 6 bases and J by 1 base, with 15 bases between. Germline V lookup: CDR1 LNHDA, CDR2 SQIVND (reference sequence). The CDR3 covers 15 residues. The CDR3 DNA sequence: TGTGCCAGTAGATCCTTGACCGACAGGAACACTGAAGCTTTCTTT. Translation: CASRSLTDRNTEAFF.

The chain recombines TRBV10-3 with TRBJ1-2, with D tentatively TRBD1 (5 bases). Looked up from germline, CDR1 is ENHRY and CDR2 is SYGVKD. Trimming removed 6 bases at V and 0 bases at J, with 11 bases between. There are 14 residues in the CDR3. The CDR3 here is CAIRGTGTNYGYTF. The CDR3 DNA reads as TGTGCCATCAGGGGGACGGGGACTAACTATGGCTACACCTTC.

This clonotype was picked up a small number of times. The chain recombines TRBV15 with TRBJ2-3, with 14 bases lining up with TRBD2. V trimming: 5 bases; J trimming: 2 bases; junction bases outside the gene matches: 3. The germline V gene has CDR1 LNHNV and CDR2 YYDKDF (reference sequence). The CDR3 contains 16 residues. DNA of the CDR3: TGTGCCACCAGCGAGACTAGCGGGGGGGCCACAGATACGCAGTATTTT. Its protein product is CATSETSGGATDTQYF.

The chain carries TRBV20-1 and TRBJ1-2, with 7 bases fitting TRBD1. CDR1 and CDR2 (germline): DFQATT, SNEGSKA (reference sequence). Trimming took 4 bases from V and 6 from J; bases not matched to a gene: 2. CDR3 length equals 11 residues. The CDR3 coding sequence is TGCAGTGCTATTACAGGGGATGGCTACACCTTC. It specifies CSAITGDGYTF.